Included here is one T cell receptor (beta chain) sequence, with context. The V gene's germline CDR1 is MDHEN and CDR2 SYDVKM. This CDR3 is 15 amino acids long. The V and J ends lost 5 bases and 1 base, in that order; junction bases with no gene match: 6. Method: immunoSEQ multiplex PCR; TCRdb's copy keeps in-frame clones and lacks some. This table has fewer than 350,000 clones, about 89% appearing once. This sample is drawn from a study of blood T cell repertoires in COVID-19. The chain couples TRBV28 to TRBJ2-3; 7 nucleotides line up with TRBD1. The clonotype originates from a woman between 50 and 59 years old who had recovered from COVID-19. The sample taken for sequencing was peripheral blood. The CDR3 sequence: CASSPDRVGTDTQYF. The CDR3 coding sequence is TGTGCCAGCAGTCCAGACAGGGTTGGCACAGATACGCAGTATTTT.